This T cell receptor (beta chain) is from a study of cytomegalovirus exposure and HLA in healthy donors. Concerning this clone: Its target is not known.

Germline V gene sequence: CDR1 SGHTA, CDR2 FQGNSA. There are 13 residues in the CDR3. V lost 5 bases and J lost 3, with 10 bases in between. Notes on the study in general: The dataset shows that most TCR sequences were rare, while some public TCRs occurred in many donors.

Data came from immunoSEQ multiplex PCR; TCRdb stores just in-frame clones and leaves some out. Altogether around 150,000 clones are present, approximately 90% being singletons, with the ten largest covering 0.6% to 0.85%. The source is a young man in good health and CMV-seronegative. The gene calls are TRBV7-2 and TRBJ1-1; tentative D call: TRBD1 (6 bases). Sequencing input: PBMCs. The CDR3 reads CASSPGEYTEAFF. The CDR3 nucleotides read TGTGCCAGCAGCCCAGGGGAGTACACTGAAGCTTTCTTT.